This TCR beta chain was identified during a study of blood T cell repertoires in COVID-19. TCRdb's table, derived via immunoSEQ multiplex PCR, lists solely in-frame clones and lacks some. The sample yields about 68,000 clones, 80% to 90% seen once. Germline CDR1 and CDR2: MDHEN and SYDVKM. The CDR3 is made up of 13 amino acids. V was clipped by 3 bases and J by 6 bases, with 9 bases between them. The sample consisted of peripheral blood. The TCR originated in a man in his fifties with active COVID-19. V gene TRBV28 combines with J gene TRBJ2-1; D remains unclear. CDR3 nucleotides: TGTGCCAGCAGTTTTGGTAGAACCAATGAGCAGTTCTTC. It specifies CASSFGRTNEQFF. Together with reference TRBV28 and TRBJ2-1, the CDR3 gives the full variable domain: DVKVTQSSRYLVKRTGEKVFLECVQDMDHENMFWYRQDPGLGLRLIYFSYDVKMKEKGDIPEGYSVSREKKERFSLILESASTNQTSMYLCASSFGRTNEQFFGPGTRLTVL.